This record covers a single TCR beta chain. Nashville, Tennessee was home to all donors, who were Caucasian adults. The trim removed 4 bases at V and 4 bases at J, leaving 11 bases unmatched. From germline, CDR1 is SGDLS and CDR2 YYNGEE. The CDR3 loop spans 17 amino acids. This entry belongs to a study of shared clonotypes between healthy human individuals. Study-level information: The composition of the donors was a couple of women and a few men aged 18 to 49. The study used three CD4 naive, three CD4 memory, two CD8 naive and one CD8 memory plate per donor.

TCRdb's table, derived via immunoSEQ multiplex PCR, lists solely in-frame clones and lacks some. The data show around 2.5 million clones, 80% to 95% seen once. The sequence was collected from a man aged 18-30 years in good health. Some clones in this sample may be carry-over from other donors' samples. The V call is TRBV9, the J call TRBJ2-3; 11 bases match TRBD2. What was sequenced was naive CD4+ T cells from PBMCs. This sample's subset: CD45RA+ positively selected. The CDR3 DNA sequence: TGTGCCAGCAGCCCAAGACTACTAGCGGGAGACTCAGATACGCAGTATTTT. This gives the protein CASSPRLLAGDSDTQYF.